The TCR beta chain under discussion was sequenced for a study of cytomegalovirus exposure and HLA in healthy donors. General study findings and limits: Specificity for CMV antigens was confirmed in vitro for a few of the CMV-associated chains. The dataset shows that most TCR sequences were rare, while some public TCRs occurred in many donors.

Data came from immunoSEQ multiplex PCR; TCRdb stores just in-frame clones and leaves some out. This table holds roughly 260,000 clones, 90% found once. The CDR3 has 13 residues. CDR1 and CDR2 from the germline V gene are MNHEY and SVGAGI. V lost 7 bases, J lost 1 base, and 10 bases lay in between. Turning to this clone: The antigen is undetermined.

The chain couples TRBV6-5 to TRBJ2-5, with D uncertain. The origin of this receptor is a woman under 30 in good health and CMV-seronegative. Sequencing was performed on PBMCs. Here the CDR3 DNA reads TGTGCCAGCACCTCACACCTCCAAGAGACCCAGTACTTC. Amino acids: CASTSHLQETQYF.